This T cell receptor beta chain was recovered during a study of blood T cell repertoires in COVID-19. Study background: Nucleic acid was either cDNA or gDNA, and it came from T cells, B-cell-depleted T cells, or PBMCs.

The germline V gene encodes CDR1 MNHEY and CDR2 SVGAGI. This CDR3 contains 16 residues. Trimming pared 0 bases from V and 8 bases from J, leaving 19 bases between. Assay used: immunoSEQ multiplex PCR; TCRdb lists only in-frame clones, some missing. The sample lists approximately 250,000 clones; 86% were seen once. The sequence was collected from a man younger than 45 with active or convalescent COVID-19. The chain uses TRBV6-5 and TRBJ1-2; possible D gene TRBD1, 5 bases. Sequencing was carried out using peripheral blood. CDR3 protein: CASSYSNRATGGGYTF. The CDR3 bases are TGTGCCAGCAGTTACTCGAATCGGGCAACAGGTGGCGGCTACACCTTC.